A single sample gave rise to the 27 T cell receptor beta chains below, sequenced in a study of human T cells and chemical hapten exposure. Indicated time point: pre-sensitization, week 0. Treatment here: therapeutic diphenylcyclopropenone sensitization with weekly scalp DPC. TCRdb called the RACE reads again in MiXCR, with one record for every CDR3 protein. This table holds a few hundred thousand distinct CDR3 sequences, 7% to 10% found once. The source material was whole blood, sampled in connection with sensitization to the hapten diphenylcyclopropenone (DPC). Receptor source: a woman aged 40 to 50 with alopecia areata. Some clones in this sample may be carry-over from other donors' samples.

This clonotype was counted a few times. The CDR3 DNA is TGCGCCAGCAGCCAGAAGGTCCAAAATTCACCCCTCCACTTT. Its translation: CASSQKVQNSPLHF. This rearrangement joins TRBV4-3 to TRBJ1-6; D uncertain. There are 14 residues in the CDR3. Germline assignment: CDR1 LGHNA and CDR2 YSLEER. Between the trimmed V and J ends, which lost 3 bases and 7 bases, there was a span of 10 bases.

This clonotype was detected many times. The chain uses TRBV6-5 and TRBJ1-1; 9 bases map to TRBD1. The V gene's germline CDR1 is MNHEY and CDR2 SVGAGI. Germline trimming cut 4 bases from V and 2 bases from J; bases unmatched to any gene: 8. The CDR3 extends over 16 amino acids. The CDR3 protein is CASSSPWDRVNTEAFF. The DNA for the CDR3 is TGTGCCAGCAGTTCGCCGTGGGACAGGGTTAACACTGAAGCTTTCTTT.

The chain carries TRBV4-2 and TRBJ2-6, with D hard to call. Trimming removed 5 bases at V and 2 bases at J, with 7 bases between. Germline CDR1 LGHNA, CDR2 YNFKEQ. The CDR3 length is 14 residues. For the CDR3, the DNA is TGTGCCAGCAGCTATCTAGCTGGGGCCAACGTCCTGACTTTC. As protein: CASSYLAGANVLTF.

This clonotype was detected once. A read error is possible here, since a much larger clone lies one base away. V gene TRBV27 combines with J gene TRBJ1-4; 9 bases agree with TRBD1. Trimming removed 5 bases from V and 7 bases from J; junction bases left unmatched: 8. The CDR3 is 15 residues long. Germline V gene lookup returns CDR1 MNHEY and CDR2 SMNVEV (reference sequence). For the CDR3, the DNA is TGTGCCAGCAGTCCGGGACAGGGAGTGACTGAAAAACTGTTTTTT. Encoded protein: CASSPGQGVTEKLFF.

The chain has TRBV4-2 and TRBJ1-6, with D perhaps matching TRBD1 (5 bases). Germline CDR1 and CDR2: LGHNA and YNFKEQ. The CDR3 runs to 18 residues. V lost 0 bases and J lost 5, with 17 bases in between. The CDR3 bases are TGTGCCAGCAGCCAAGAGAACAGTCTAAGGGGAAATAATTCACCCCTCCACTTT. Translating gives CASSQENSLRGNNSPLHF.

The chain uses TRBV27 and TRBJ1-1; no definite D call. Trimming cost V 4 bases and J 0 bases, with 9 bases left between them. The V gene's germline CDR1 is MNHEY and CDR2 SMNVEV (reference sequence). The CDR3 loop spans 14 amino acids. CDR3 coding DNA: TGTGCCAGCAGTTCCAGACCCATGAACACTGAAGCTTTCTTT. It codes for CASSSRPMNTEAFF.

The chain couples TRBV4-3 to TRBJ2-2; 10 nucleotides agree with TRBD2. V shed 2 bases and J 4 bases; nucleotides not matched to a gene: 1. The CDR3 runs 15 residues. The V gene's germline CDR1 is LGHNA and CDR2 YSLEER. The CDR3 DNA reads as TGCGCCAGCAGCCAACCTAGCGGGGGCACCGGGGAGCTGTTTTTT. It translates to CASSQPSGGTGELFF.

This clonotype has just a few counts. The chain couples TRBV28 to TRBJ2-7; a possible D gene is TRBD1 (6 bases). The CDR3 is 15 amino acids. V lost 1 base and J 1 base, leaving 11 bases between the germline ends. Germline V gene data show CDR1 as MDHEN and CDR2 as SYDVKM. CDR3 coding DNA: TGTGCCAGCAGTTTATTTACAGGGTTGTCCTACGAGCAGTACTTC. Its protein is CASSLFTGLSYEQYF.

This clonotype appeared a few times. The chain has TRBV6-2 or TRBV6-3 and TRBJ2-7; D is perhaps TRBD1 or TRBD2 (5 bases each). There are 14 residues in the CDR3. The V end lost 5 bases, the J end lost 7 bases, and 18 bases lay between the germline ends. The germline gives CDR1 MNHEY, CDR2 SVGEGT. The CDR3 DNA is TGTGCCAGCAGTGAGACCGGGACCCCCAGGGAGCAGTACTTC. As protein: CASSETGTPREQYF.

Many counts were recorded for this clonotype. The DNA for the CDR3 is TGCAGTGCTAGTACTTTGGTGGGGGCTTCACCCCTCCACTTT. The encoded protein is CSASTLVGASPLHF. V usage is TRBV20-1 and J usage is TRBJ1-6; TRBD1 might be the D (6 bases). The CDR3 runs 14 residues. The germline CDR1 and CDR2 sequences are DFQATT and SNEGSKA (reference sequence). V gave up 3 bases and J gave up 9 bases, with 15 bases separating them.

This clonotype was counted at least ten times. The chain is built from TRBV27 and TRBJ2-2; D call uncertain. The CDR3 runs 15 residues. The V gene's germline CDR1 is MNHEY and CDR2 SMNVEV (reference sequence). Trimming removed 8 bases at V and 2 bases at J, with 15 bases between. The CDR3 nucleotides read TGTGCCAGCTCGATCGGCCAGATAAACACCGGGGAGCTGTTTTTT. Amino acids: CASSIGQINTGELFF.

The sample holds a few counts of this clonotype. J is TRBJ1-1 and V is TRBV7-9; perhaps TRBD1 as D (6 bases). Trimming removed 8 bases at V and 5 bases at J, with 15 bases between. The CDR3 loop spans 13 amino acids. From germline, CDR1 is SEHNR and CDR2 FQNEAQ (reference sequence). CDR3 residues: CASLFTGATEAFF. The CDR3 DNA sequence: TGTGCCAGCCTCTTCACGGGGGCGACTGAAGCTTTCTTT.

This clonotype was observed at least ten times. The gene calls are TRBV9 and TRBJ2-3, with 13 bases lining up with TRBD2. Germline CDR1 and CDR2: SGDLS and YYNGEE. Trimming removed 3 bases from V and 4 bases from J; junction bases left unmatched: 2. This CDR3 is 15 amino acids long. The CDR3 sequence: CASSATSGRPDTQYF. The CDR3 nucleotides are TGTGCCAGCAGCGCGACTAGCGGGAGGCCAGATACGCAGTATTTT.

In its sample, this clonotype was seen many times. The chain links TRBV29-1 to TRBJ2-7; possibly TRBD1 or TRBD2 for D (5 bases each). V lost 4 bases to trimming and J lost 0 bases, with 13 bases between them. The CDR3 consists of 14 residues. Germline V CDR1 and CDR2: SQVTM, ANQGSEA. The chain's CDR3 is CSVVTTGTSYEQYF. The DNA for the CDR3 is TGCAGCGTTGTAACGACCGGGACCTCCTACGAGCAGTACTTC.

This chain connects TRBV7-9 to TRBJ2-1; 8 nucleotides line up with TRBD2. CDR3 length equals 12 residues. Losses at the gene ends were 3 bases for V and 10 bases for J; bases not matched to a gene: 2. Per the germline V gene, CDR1 is SEHNR and CDR2 is FQNEAQ (reference sequence). CDR3 nucleotides: TGTGCCAGCAGCTTGGGACTAGTAGAGCAGTTCTTC. Its protein product is CASSLGLVEQFF.

This clonotype was counted many times. The chain employs TRBV28 and TRBJ2-7; TRBD1 matches at 12 bases. CDR1 and CDR2 (germline): MDHEN, SYDVKM. The CDR3 is 16 residues long. Losses at the gene ends were 6 bases for V and 1 base for J; bases not matched to a gene: 7. As DNA, the CDR3 is TGTGCCAGCAGGGAGGGGACAGGGGGCTTTTCCTACGAGCAGTACTTC. Residues: CASREGTGGFSYEQYF.

The table lists this clonotype with many counts. The genes are TRBV7-3 and TRBJ2-2; 8 bases agree with TRBD2. Germline CDR1 SGHTA, CDR2 FQGTGA. J gave up 5 bases and V 5 bases, and 4 bases lay outside the gene matches. There are 14 residues in the CDR3. The CDR3 sequence: CASSPGGSTGELFF. The CDR3 DNA reads TGTGCCAGCAGCCCGGGGGGGAGTACCGGGGAGCTGTTTTTT.

This clonotype has ten or more counts. The chain recombines TRBV5-5 with TRBJ2-5; D might be TRBD1 (6 bases). Germline V gives CDR1 SGHKS, CDR2 YYEKEE (reference sequence). The CDR3 has 16 amino acids. The ends were cut back, 3 bases at V and 4 bases at J, with 19 bases in the middle. The CDR3: CASSSVGGFGIETQYF. DNA for the CDR3: TGTGCCAGCAGCTCCGTAGGGGGTTTCGGTATAGAGACCCAGTACTTC.

J is TRBJ2-7 and V is TRBV28; possible D gene TRBD2, 6 bases. This CDR3 is 15 amino acids long. The germline V gene encodes CDR1 MDHEN and CDR2 SYDVKM. V was trimmed by 5 bases and J by 0 bases, leaving 14 bases between them. As DNA, the CDR3 is TGTGCCAGCAGTCCCCCGGGGGAGAGCTCCTACGAGCAGTACTTC. Encoded protein: CASSPPGESSYEQYF.

V and J are TRBV28 and TRBJ2-7, with 11 bases fitting TRBD2. The V gene's germline CDR1 is MDHEN and CDR2 SYDVKM. V lost 3 bases to trimming and J lost 7 bases; unmatched junction nucleotides: 11. The CDR3 is 16 residues long. CDR3 nucleotides: TGTGCCAGCAGTTTCACCCCGGGACTAGCGGCGGGGGAGCAGTACTTC. Amino acids: CASSFTPGLAAGEQYF.

This clonotype appeared many times. V gene TRBV3-1 combines with J gene TRBJ2-1; 7 bases line up with TRBD2. Losses at the gene ends were 5 bases for V and 7 bases for J; bases not matched to a gene: 17. Germline V CDR1 and CDR2: LGHDT, YNNKEL (reference sequence). The CDR3 spans 17 residues. As DNA, the CDR3 is TGTGCCAGCAGCAGGCCTATTAGCGGGCCCTTGGAGAATGAGCAGTTCTTC. Translation gives CASSRPISGPLENEQFF.

The chain carries TRBV10-3 and TRBJ2-7, with D unclear. The germline V gene encodes CDR1 ENHRY and CDR2 SYGVKD. This CDR3 has 12 residues. V lost 3 bases and J lost 3, with 6 bases in between. The CDR3 protein is CAISESSYEQYF. Here the CDR3 DNA reads TGTGCCATCAGTGAATCTAGCTACGAGCAGTACTTC.

This clonotype was seen a handful of times. The rearrangement uses TRBV19 and TRBJ2-3; 7 bases agree with TRBD1. V lost 5 bases and J lost 6; bases outside the gene matches: 11. Germline V gives CDR1 LNHDA, CDR2 SQIVND (reference sequence). The CDR3 length is 15 residues. CDR3 sequence: CASSGRQGVTDTQYF. In DNA, the CDR3 is TGTGCCAGTAGTGGGCGACAGGGAGTAACGGATACGCAGTATTTT. Together with reference TRBV19 and TRBJ2-3, the CDR3 gives the full variable domain: DGGITQSPKYLFRKEGQNVTLSCEQNLNHDAMYWYRQDPGQGLRLIYYSQIVNDFQKGDIAEGYSVSREKKESFPLTVTSAQKNPTAFYLCASSGRQGVTDTQYFGPGTRLTVL.

This clonotype was recorded many times. The gene calls are TRBV6-2 or TRBV6-3 and TRBJ2-1, with 9 bases that match TRBD2. Germline V gene sequence: CDR1 MNHEY, CDR2 SVGEGT. V lost 4 bases, J lost 10 bases, and 14 bases stayed unmatched. The CDR3 extends over 16 amino acids. The CDR3 sequence: CASSFPTLSGSREQFF. The CDR3 DNA follows: TGTGCCAGCAGTTTCCCTACCCTTAGCGGGAGTAGGGAGCAGTTCTTC.

This clonotype was counted ten times or more. The rearrangement uses TRBV12-3 or TRBV12-4 and TRBJ1-6; no reliable D call. The germline V and J ends were trimmed by 7 bases and 10 bases, with 17 bases remaining between them. The length of the CDR3 is 14 residues. CDR3 in DNA: TGTGCCAGCACCCACCTGGAGAGGGTATCACCCCTCCACTTT. Encoded protein: CASTHLERVSPLHF.

This chain uses TRBV7-2 with TRBJ2-5, with D perhaps TRBD1 (6 bases). The CDR3 covers 13 residues. Deletions cut 6 bases from V and 2 bases from J, with 10 bases between. Germline V gene lookup returns CDR1 SGHTA and CDR2 FQGNSA. The DNA for the CDR3 is TGTGCCAGCAGTAGACAGGAACAAGAGACCCAGTACTTC. Protein sequence: CASSRQEQETQYF.

This clonotype was detected only a few times. The gene calls are TRBV5-1 and TRBJ2-5, with 8 bases matching TRBD1. This CDR3 region has 14 residues. Trimming took 3 bases from V and 4 from J; bases not matched to a gene: 5. CDR1 is SGHRS and CDR2 is YFSETQ in the germline V gene. CDR3: CASSSGQGPETQYF. As DNA, the CDR3 is TGCGCCAGCAGCTCTGGACAGGGCCCAGAGACCCAGTACTTC.